This T cell receptor (beta chain) is from a study of identifying expanded T cells in peripheral blood (dated by TCRdb to the late 2010s). For the wider study: Technical replicates were generated by sequencing separate aliquots of the same genomic DNA pool, and four replicates were compared pairwise. What the authors observed across the whole study: The authors expected that over much longer intervals, such as months to years, biological variance in healthy repertoires might increase even further. Both the number of clones called differentially abundant and the false-positive rate were significantly reduced by the beta-binomial model across all healthy-donor time intervals. The binomial model flagged approximately 1.2 differentially abundant clones between technical replicates, compared with about 17 over approximately two weeks and 19 to 20 over roughly 4 weeks. Across all healthy donors, variance in clone template counts between approximately 2-week samples was found to increase significantly with total template count.

The germline V gene encodes CDR1 SQVTM and CDR2 ANQGSEA. The V end gives up 6 bases and the J end 5 bases, leaving 14 bases in the junction not matched to a gene. The CDR3 sequence holds 15 residues, the cysteine and phenylalanine included. Of all the DNA, just the CDR3 is kept, 45 bases in frame from base 1. As concerns this clone: Its antigen is currently not known. Base qualities are not recorded, but no much larger clone differs from it by a single base.

The immunoSEQ Assay, which uses bias-controlled multiplex PCR amplification of genomic DNA, was used to profile TCRbeta CDR3 regions. Regarding the original processing steps: The absolute abundance of each unique TCRbeta CDR3 region was quantified after sequences were collapsed and filtered. Differential abundance was tested with a binomial (Fisher-equivalent) model and with a beta-binomial model adding time-dependent variance fitted from healthy donors. Clones with fewer than 5 combined templates were excluded, and clones with Benjamini-Hochberg FDR below 0.01 were called differentially abundant. Using the form v = (b*log(k)+a)^2, the beta-binomial variance was modeled as a function of the total template count across the two samples. TCRdb limited this immuneACCESS table to in-frame rearrangements with V and J called. A share of clones is missing; checked studies link under half to unresolved V genes, and the rest is unexplained. V and J calls and clone size are as listed in that table; D and trimming were resolved from the DNA. Here the sample has about 84,000 clones; 86% occur a single time. 5.6% of the sample goes to the ten largest clones.

No immune events such as infections were documented for the healthy donors during the collection period. To calibrate time-dependent variance in a beta-binomial model of T-cell clone differential abundance, blood repertoires from healthy donors were used as a training cohort. There were 10 healthy donors in the training cohort, of whom 3 were female and 7 were male. On average the donors were 43 years old, and their ages spanned about 29 to 64 years. Whole blood, obtained from a commercial supplier, was collected from each healthy donor at three time points spaced approximately 15 days apart. Genomic DNA was extracted from unsorted whole blood for immunosequencing.

This clonotype was sampled from a person between 18 and 75 years old in good health. The chain couples TRBV29-1 to TRBJ1-2, and 8 bases in between align with TRBD1. Sequenced input: blood. The CDR3 protein is CSVTKIGQGGYGYTF. The DNA sequence is given as TGCAGCGTCACCAAAATCGGACAGGGCGGATATGGCTACACCTTC.